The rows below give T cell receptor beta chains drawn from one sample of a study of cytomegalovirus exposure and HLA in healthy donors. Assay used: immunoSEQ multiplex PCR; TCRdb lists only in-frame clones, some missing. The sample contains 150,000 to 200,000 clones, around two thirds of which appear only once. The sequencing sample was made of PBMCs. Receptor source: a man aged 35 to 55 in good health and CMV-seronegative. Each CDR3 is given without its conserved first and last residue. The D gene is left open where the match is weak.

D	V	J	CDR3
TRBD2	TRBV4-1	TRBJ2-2	ASSPGTRGRAGGELF
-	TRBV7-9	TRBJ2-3	ASSLPRSTDTQY
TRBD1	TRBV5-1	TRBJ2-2	ASSLDVTGGYTGELF
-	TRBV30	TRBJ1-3	AWSSSLNTIY
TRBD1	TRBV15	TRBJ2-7	ATSVKDRVREQY
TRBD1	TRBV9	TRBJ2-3	ASSVGTGWADTQY
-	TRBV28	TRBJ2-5	ASSLLGETQY
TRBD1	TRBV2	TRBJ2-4	ASSPGQGENRR
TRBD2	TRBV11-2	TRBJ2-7	ASSEQRGLAGAEQY
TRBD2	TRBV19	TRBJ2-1	ASNGLLAGGLGNEQF
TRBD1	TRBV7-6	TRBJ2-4	ASSRTGVGQGNIQY
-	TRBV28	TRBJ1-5	ASIEAARWQPQH
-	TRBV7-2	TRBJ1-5	ASSGRSNQPQH
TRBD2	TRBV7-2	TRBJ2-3	ASKIADSGGDTQY
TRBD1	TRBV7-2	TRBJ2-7	ASSLSGTGAYEQY
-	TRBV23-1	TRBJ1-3	ASTRNPGYGNTIY
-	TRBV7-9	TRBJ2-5	ASSLRDSQETQY
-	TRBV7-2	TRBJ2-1	ASSFLTYNEQF
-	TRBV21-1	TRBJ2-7	ASRIKREGPSYEQY
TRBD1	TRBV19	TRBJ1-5	ASSLGQSNQPQH
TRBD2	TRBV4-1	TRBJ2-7	ASSQDSSSGSNYEQY